Listed below are T cell receptor beta chains from one sample, sequenced in a study of T cell responses to AZD1222 COVID-19 vaccine. Some clones are missing from TCRdb's copy, which holds only in-frame ones; the method was immunoSEQ multiplex PCR. The sample has roughly 140,000 clones, 85% to 90% seen once. Here the sequenced sample was peripheral blood, taken on day 0 of AZD1222 vaccination. The receptor source for this set is an adult in good health. Each CDR3 is given with its conserved first and last residue. A D gene is named only where the DNA matches it firmly.

V	J	D	CDR3	DNA
TRBV5-4	TRBJ1-2	TRBD1	CASSLVSTDRGGGGYTF	TGTGCCAGCAGCTTGGTTTCTACCGACAGGGGAGGGGGTGGCTACACCTTC
TRBV6-5	TRBJ1-6	NA	CASSYSGGINSPLHF	TGTGCCAGCAGTTACTCGGGGGGCATTAATTCACCCCTCCACTTT
TRBV7-9	TRBJ2-7	TRBD2	CASSPLAGVSYEQYF	TGTGCCAGCAGCCCACTAGCGGGAGTCTCCTACGAGCAGTACTTC
TRBV30	TRBJ2-7	TRBD2	CAWIWEGLTGTSVYEQYF	TGTGCCTGGATATGGGAGGGCTTAACCGGGACTAGTGTGTACGAGCAGTACTTC
TRBV6-2/TRBV6-3	TRBJ2-7	NA	CASSWRTLNYEQYF	TGTGCCAGCAGTTGGAGGACACTCAACTACGAGCAGTACTTC
TRBV28	TRBJ2-7	TRBD2	CASSSAGTSDSYEQYF	TGTGCCAGCAGTTCAGCCGGGACTAGCGACTCCTACGAGCAGTACTTC
TRBV7-6	TRBJ2-1	TRBD2	CASSTGTSGPPYNEQFF	TGTGCCAGCAGCACTGGGACTAGCGGGCCCCCCTACAATGAGCAGTTCTTC
TRBV6-5	TRBJ2-7	NA	CASSLDREALGQYF	TGTGCCAGCAGCCTCGACAGGGAGGCCTTAGGGCAGTACTTC
TRBV4-2	TRBJ2-7	TRBD2	CASSQDKGLLAGAYEQYF	TGTGCCAGCAGCCAAGATAAGGGTCTACTAGCGGGAGCCTACGAGCAGTACTTC
TRBV5-5	TRBJ2-1	TRBD1	CASTSDRGTYNEQFF	TGTGCCTCAACTTCGGACAGGGGAACTTACAATGAGCAGTTCTTC
TRBV2	TRBJ2-2	TRBD2	CAGKGLAGGGKLFF	TGTGCCGGAAAGGGACTAGCGGGAGGGGGGAAGCTGTTTTTT
TRBV6-5	TRBJ1-2	TRBD1	CASSQLGQGFVGYTF	TGTGCCAGCAGCCAACTCGGACAGGGGTTCGTAGGCTACACCTTC
TRBV5-6	TRBJ1-4	NA	CASSLDPTTKLFF	TGTGCCAGCAGCTTGGACCCTACGACTAAACTGTTTTTT
TRBV5-1	TRBJ2-2	TRBD2	CASSKKTSGNTGELFF	TGCGCCAGCAGCAAAAAGACTAGCGGAAACACCGGGGAGCTGTTTTTT
TRBV27	TRBJ1-2	NA	CASSPLGPVSGYTF	TGTGCCAGCAGTCCGCTGGGGCCCGTTTCTGGCTACACCTTC
TRBV9	TRBJ2-1	NA	CASSPGPSSIPPYNEQFF	TGTGCCAGCAGCCCGGGACCAAGCTCTATACCGCCATACAATGAGCAGTTCTTC
TRBV27	TRBJ1-1	NA	CASWGGTEAFF	TGTGCCAGCTGGGGGGGGACTGAAGCTTTCTTT
TRBV4-1	TRBJ2-7	TRBD1	CASSQEFGTGVPYEQYF	TGCGCCAGCAGCCAAGAGTTTGGGACAGGGGTCCCCTACGAGCAGTACTTC
TRBV3-1/TRBV3-2	TRBJ2-1	NA	CASSQVAGSSNEQFF	TGTGCCAGCAGCCAAGTAGCAGGTAGTTCCAATGAGCAGTTCTTC
TRBV19	TRBJ1-1	NA	CASSMVASLAFF	TGTGCCAGTAGTATGGTCGCCTCGCTGGCTTTCTTT
TRBV7-9	TRBJ2-3	NA	CASSLVTLGRVSTDTQYF	TGTGCCAGCAGCTTAGTTACCCTCGGCAGGGTGTCCACAGATACGCAGTATTTT
TRBV19	TRBJ2-2	TRBD2	CASSLWGGEAGELFF	TGTGCCAGTAGTCTTTGGGGGGGTGAAGCCGGGGAGCTGTTTTTT
TRBV5-1	TRBJ2-5	NA	CASSQGGGTETQYF	TGCGCCAGCAGCCAGGGAGGTGGAACGGAGACCCAGTACTTC
TRBV7-2	TRBJ2-1	NA	CASSRRQGGDYNEQFF	TGTGCCAGCAGCAGGCGACAAGGGGGGGATTACAATGAGCAGTTCTTC
TRBV4-2	TRBJ2-7	TRBD2	CASSQDEGSGSYEQYF	TGTGCCAGCAGCCAAGATGAGGGTAGCGGGAGCTACGAGCAGTACTTC
TRBV2	TRBJ1-2	NA	CANANRDGYTF	TGTGCCAACGCCAACAGGGACGGCTACACCTTC
TRBV18	TRBJ2-5	NA	CASSATGRGTQYF	TGTGCCAGCTCTGCGACGGGGCGCGGGACCCAGTACTTC
TRBV28	TRBJ1-5	NA	CASSFLETVVGTRNQPQHF	TGTGCCAGCAGTTTTCTAGAAACCGTAGTGGGGACTCGCAATCAGCCCCAGCATTTT
TRBV11-2	TRBJ2-7	NA	CASSLGVIEQYF	TGTGCCAGCAGCTTAGGGGTTATCGAGCAGTACTTC